The rows below give T cell receptor beta chains drawn from one sample of a study of patients and donors after allogeneic stem cell transplantation. TCRdb passed the RT-PCR reads through MiXCR, listing each CDR3 protein once. The sample lists 920,000 or so distinct CDR3 sequences, more than 15% occurring once. The source material was blood, either unsorted or a sorted T cell fraction (not recorded which). These TCRs come from a human donor who was either an allogeneic HSCT recipient or a stem cell or donor lymphocyte infusion donor (not recorded which). It is not recorded whose cells these are; they may come from a transplant donor. Each CDR3 is given with its conserved first and last residue.

v_call cdr3_aa
TRBV2 CASSEREYQETQYF
TRBV7-2 CASSTTEAYEQYF
TRBV20-1 CSANSKGKLQETQYF
TRBV6-5 CASSYSDRFSGANVLTF
TRBV20-1 CSARVTGAVGEKLFF
TRBV12-3/TRBV12-4 CASEPPDSNEQFF
TRBV7-2 CASSLGSWNEQFF
TRBV7-2 CASSLELAGGPETQYF
TRBV2 CASWGLAGVETQYF
TRBV20-1 CSARASRLIRDGYTF
TRBV9 CASSARLVSDTQYF
TRBV6-2/TRBV6-3 CASDDRTGRGNEQFF
TRBV6-4 CASTLRGGSSWNSPLHF
TRBV9 CASSVGGLAGGSNEQYF
TRBV7-6 CASSLAPQGTNTEAFF
TRBV20-1 CSAKDRGSEKLFF
TRBV6-1 CASGRNLGTEAFF
TRBV6-1 CAAGETGPAYEQYF
TRBV2 CASSEGQLFLYEQYF
TRBV5-6 CASSLERGIYEQYF
TRBV24-1 CATSPVGKTDTQYF
TRBV12-3/TRBV12-4 CASTATGTKNIQYF
TRBV5-1 CASSPGGYPNYGYTF
TRBV5-4 CALGSLGDGYTF
TRBV12-3/TRBV12-4 CASSPGHADTYEQYF
TRBV12-3/TRBV12-4 CASSGTGGQYF
TRBV7-8 CASSGRDRLYGYTF
TRBV21-1 CASSKRYKVTNTGELFF
TRBV7-9 CASSHRLAGTFGYEQYF
TRBV15 CATSVAGDRNEQFF
TRBV5-6 CASSLDRPGGETQYF
TRBV7-3 CASSPTGGSSYNEQFF
TRBV11-1 CASSPRQKQETQYF
TRBV13 CASSGRMGETQYF
TRBV7-8 CASSTSWGLEASEQFF
TRBV20-1 CSASLQRNNEQFF
TRBV20-1 CSAIRTGFRNIQYF
TRBV12-3/TRBV12-4 CASSWTKASYNEQFF
TRBV3-1 CASTRDREGEQFF
TRBV7-3 CASRQTSRDGYTF
TRBV12-3/TRBV12-4 CASSLRTALGGNEQYF
TRBV28 CASQGPASEQYF
TRBV5-1 CASSLGAEQFF
TRBV20-1 CSGQAGQETQYF
TRBV18 CASSPTVGANVLTF
TRBV2 CASKREGPSITGELFF